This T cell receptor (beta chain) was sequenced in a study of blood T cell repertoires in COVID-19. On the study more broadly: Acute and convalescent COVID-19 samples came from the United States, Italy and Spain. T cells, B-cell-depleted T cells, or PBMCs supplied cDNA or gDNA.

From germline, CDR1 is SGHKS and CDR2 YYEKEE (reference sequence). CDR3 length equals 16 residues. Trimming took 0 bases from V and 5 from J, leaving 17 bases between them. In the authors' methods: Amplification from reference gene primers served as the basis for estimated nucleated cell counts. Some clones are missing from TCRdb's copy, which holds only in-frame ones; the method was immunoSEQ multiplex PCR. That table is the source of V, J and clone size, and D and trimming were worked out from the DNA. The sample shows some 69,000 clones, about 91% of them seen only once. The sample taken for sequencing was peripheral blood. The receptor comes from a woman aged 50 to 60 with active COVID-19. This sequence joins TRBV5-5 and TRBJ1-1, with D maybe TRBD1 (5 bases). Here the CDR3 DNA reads TGTGCCAGCAGCTTGGCCCCGGGGAGGGGAGAAACTGAAGCTTTCTTT. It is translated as CASSLAPGRGETEAFF.